The entry below describes one T cell receptor (beta chain). Its antigen is still unknown. The input lacks base qualities; no much larger clone sits a single base away. TCRbeta CDR3 regions were amplified from genomic DNA by means of the immunoSEQ Assay, a bias-controlled multiplex PCR. As for how the authors treated the data: The number of nucleated cells in each sample was estimated from the amplification of reference gene primers within the assay. To quantify the absolute abundance of each unique TCRbeta CDR3 rearrangement, sequence reads were collapsed and filtered. Productive Simpson clonality was computed per sample as the square root of Simpson's diversity index over productive rearrangements. TCRdb obtained this table from immuneACCESS and retained in-frame rearrangements with V and J assigned. These tables miss some clones; where compared with another copy, unresolved V genes account for less than half of the shortfall, and the remainder is unexplained. The DNA was the basis for D and trimming; V, J and clone size are from that table. This sample lists about 80,000 clones; around 77% were detected once. The top ten constitute around a sixth of the sample.

The V end loses 7 bases and the J end loses 6 bases, and a stretch of 21 bases separates them. Based on the germline V gene (reference sequence), the CDR1 and CDR2 sequences are LNHDA and SQIVND. From its cysteine to its phenylalanine, the CDR3 spans 16 amino acids. The DNA shown is the 48-base CDR3, in frame from base 1. This sample was included in a study of blood T cell repertoires in COVID-19 (dated by TCRdb to 2020 to 2021). For the wider study: Collaborator samples came from the United States, Italy and Spain and covered acute and convalescent phases of COVID-19. The repertoires were released in a freely available public database intended as a resource for research on the immune response to SARS-CoV-2. The material from the prospective study consisted of cDNA or gDNA derived from T cells, B-cell-depleted T cells, or PBMCs. Where available, HLA class I and class II types were obtained from metadata supplied by the sample provider rather than from assay-based typing. Samples came from the ongoing ImmuneRACE study (first 160 participants) plus 1,254 subjects from 6 global collaborators. The dataset comprised deeply sampled blood TCRbeta repertoires from subjects exposed to, actively infected with, or recovered from COVID-19. A de-identified subject ID, COVID-19 status, age in years and sex were almost always included in the sample metadata.

Whole blood was collected in K2EDTA tubes by collaborating institutions according to the institutions' own protocols. For TCRbeta analysis, collaborators shipped samples in one of three forms: frozen whole blood, isolated PBMCs, or DNA extracted from either of those sample types. Results the study describes overall, beyond this receptor: How much clinical and demographic metadata was included differed by source and by participant, and the metadata was provided uncurated.

The TCR comes from a man between 70 and 80 years old with active or convalescent COVID-19. The material sequenced was peripheral blood. This chain joins TRBV19 to TRBJ1-4; a tentative D call is TRBD1 (5 bases match). The CDR3 protein sequence reads: CASTKGWGDGHEKLFF. The nucleotides read TGTGCCAGTACGAAAGGTTGGGGGGACGGCCATGAAAAACTGTTTTTT.